This T cell receptor (beta chain) derives from a study of vaccination and CD4 T cells after COVID-19. CD4+ T cells that had been cultured provided DNA sequenced with the Oncomine TCR Beta short-read assay. MiXCR, applied by TCRdb to the PCR reads, yields one record per CDR3 protein. Among under 20,000 distinct CDR3 sequences listed, around 83% were seen once. The germline gives CDR1 SGHRS, CDR2 YFSETQ. With 4 bases clipped from V and 7 bases from J, the junction kept 12 bases outside the gene matches. This CDR3 is built from 17 residues. This clonotype has only a few counts. As yet, its antigen is unknown. Stated treatment: approximately nine-day PBMC culture with coronavirus spike peptide pools or control peptides (ViraFEST assay).

This receptor was obtained from a human donor who received a COVID-19 vaccine. This chain joins TRBV5-1 and TRBJ2-3, with 13 bases fitting TRBD2. This material consisted of CD4+ T cells from blood, cultured in vitro, taken after SARS-CoV-2 vaccination. The CDR3 protein is CASSQNPGTSGDYTQYF. CDR3 DNA: TGCGCCAGCAGCCAGAACCCAGGGACTAGCGGGGACTATACGCAGTATTTT.